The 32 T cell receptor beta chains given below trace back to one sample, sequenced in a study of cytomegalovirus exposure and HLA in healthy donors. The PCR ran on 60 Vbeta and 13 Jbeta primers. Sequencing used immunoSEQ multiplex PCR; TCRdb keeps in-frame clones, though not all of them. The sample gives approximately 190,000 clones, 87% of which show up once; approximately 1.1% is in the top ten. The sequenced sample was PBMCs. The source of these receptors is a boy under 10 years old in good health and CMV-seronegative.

The CDR3: CASSLDLAGGYNEQFF. CDR3 coding DNA: TGCGCCAGCTCACTCGACCTAGCGGGGGGGTACAATGAGCAGTTCTTC. The chain combines TRBV4-1 with TRBJ2-1; 12 positions agree with TRBD2. Germline V gene lookup returns CDR1 MGHRA and CDR2 YSYEKL. The CDR3 is 16 amino acids. V shed 8 bases, J shed 4 bases, and the junction held 9 bases outside the gene matches.

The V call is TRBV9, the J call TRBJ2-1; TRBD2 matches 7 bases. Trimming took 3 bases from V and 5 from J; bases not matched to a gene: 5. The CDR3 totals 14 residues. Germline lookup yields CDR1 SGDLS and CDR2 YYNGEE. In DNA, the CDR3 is TGTGCCAGCAGCGAGACTAGCAGCCACAATGAGCAGTTCTTC. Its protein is CASSETSSHNEQFF.

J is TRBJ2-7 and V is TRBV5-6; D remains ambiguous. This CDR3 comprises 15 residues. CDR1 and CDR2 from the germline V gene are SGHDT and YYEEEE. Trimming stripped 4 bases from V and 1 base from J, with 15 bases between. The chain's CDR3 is CASSPRHFASYEQYF. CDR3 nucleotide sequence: TGTGCCAGCAGCCCGAGACATTTCGCTTCCTACGAGCAGTACTTC.

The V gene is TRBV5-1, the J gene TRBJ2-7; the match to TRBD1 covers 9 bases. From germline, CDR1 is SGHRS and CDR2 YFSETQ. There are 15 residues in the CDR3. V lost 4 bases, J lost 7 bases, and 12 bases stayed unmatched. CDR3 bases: TGCGCCAGCAGCACCGGCGGGACAGGGTCCGTGGAGCAGTACTTC. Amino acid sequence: CASSTGGTGSVEQYF.

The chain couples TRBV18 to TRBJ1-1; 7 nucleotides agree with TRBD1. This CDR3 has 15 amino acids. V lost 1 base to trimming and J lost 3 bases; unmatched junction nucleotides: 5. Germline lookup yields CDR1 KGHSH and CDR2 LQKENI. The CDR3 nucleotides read TGTGCCAGCTCACCACAGACAGGGAGCTACACTGAAGCTTTCTTT. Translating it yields CASSPQTGSYTEAFF.

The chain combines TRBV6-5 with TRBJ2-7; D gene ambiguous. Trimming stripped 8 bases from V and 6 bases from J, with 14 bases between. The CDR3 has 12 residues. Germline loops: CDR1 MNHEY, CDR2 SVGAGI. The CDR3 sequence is CASERFLGEQYF. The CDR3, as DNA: TGTGCCAGCGAGAGGTTCTTGGGCGAGCAGTACTTC.

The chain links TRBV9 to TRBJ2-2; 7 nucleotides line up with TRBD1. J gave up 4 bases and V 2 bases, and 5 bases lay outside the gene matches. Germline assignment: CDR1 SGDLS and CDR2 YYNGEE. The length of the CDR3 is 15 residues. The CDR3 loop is CASSVRTGGTGELFF. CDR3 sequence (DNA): TGTGCCAGCAGCGTGAGGACAGGAGGCACCGGGGAGCTGTTTTTT.

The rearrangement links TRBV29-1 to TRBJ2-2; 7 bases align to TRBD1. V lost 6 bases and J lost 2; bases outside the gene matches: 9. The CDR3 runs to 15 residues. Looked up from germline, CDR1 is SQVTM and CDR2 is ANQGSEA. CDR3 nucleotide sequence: TGCAGCGTACGCCCCGGGACAGATAACACCGGGGAGCTGTTTTTT. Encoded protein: CSVRPGTDNTGELFF.

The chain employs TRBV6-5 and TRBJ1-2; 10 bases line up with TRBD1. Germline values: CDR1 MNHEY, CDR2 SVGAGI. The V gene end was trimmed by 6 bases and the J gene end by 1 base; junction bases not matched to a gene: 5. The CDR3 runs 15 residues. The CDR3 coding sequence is TGTGCCAGCAGCCTAGACAGGGGGCATAACTATGGCTACACCTTC. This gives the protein CASSLDRGHNYGYTF.

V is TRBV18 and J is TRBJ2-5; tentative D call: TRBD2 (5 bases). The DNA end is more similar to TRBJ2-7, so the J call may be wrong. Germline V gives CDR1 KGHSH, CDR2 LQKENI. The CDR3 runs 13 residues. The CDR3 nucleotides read TGTGCCAGCTCACAACGGGACTCCTACGAGCAGTACTTC. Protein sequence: CASSQRDSYEQYF.

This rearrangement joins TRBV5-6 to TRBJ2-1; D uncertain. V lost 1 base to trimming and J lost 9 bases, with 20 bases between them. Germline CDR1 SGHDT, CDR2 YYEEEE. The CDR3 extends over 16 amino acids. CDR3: CASSLSSYPTGTEQFF. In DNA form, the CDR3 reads TGTGCCAGCAGCTTGTCCTCTTACCCTACTGGTACTGAGCAGTTCTTC.

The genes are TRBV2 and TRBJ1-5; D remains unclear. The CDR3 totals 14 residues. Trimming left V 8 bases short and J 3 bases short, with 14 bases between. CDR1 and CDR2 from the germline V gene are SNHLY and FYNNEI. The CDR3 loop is CASHRRGDNQPQHF. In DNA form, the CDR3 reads TGTGCCAGCCACAGACGGGGAGACAATCAGCCCCAGCATTTT.

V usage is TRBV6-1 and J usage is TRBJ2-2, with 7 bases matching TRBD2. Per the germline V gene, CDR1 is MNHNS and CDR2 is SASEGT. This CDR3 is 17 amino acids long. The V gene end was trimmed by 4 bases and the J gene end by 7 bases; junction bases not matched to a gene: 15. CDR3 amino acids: CASSVLPPPSGHGELFF. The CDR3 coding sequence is TGTGCCAGCAGTGTTCTCCCCCCCCCTAGCGGACACGGGGAGCTGTTTTTT.

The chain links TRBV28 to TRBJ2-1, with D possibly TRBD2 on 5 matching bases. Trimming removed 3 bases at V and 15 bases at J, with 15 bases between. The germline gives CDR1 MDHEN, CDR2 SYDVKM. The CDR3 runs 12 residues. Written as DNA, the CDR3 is TGTGCCAGCAGTTTTTCCTGGACTTCCACGTTCTTC. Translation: CASSFSWTSTFF.

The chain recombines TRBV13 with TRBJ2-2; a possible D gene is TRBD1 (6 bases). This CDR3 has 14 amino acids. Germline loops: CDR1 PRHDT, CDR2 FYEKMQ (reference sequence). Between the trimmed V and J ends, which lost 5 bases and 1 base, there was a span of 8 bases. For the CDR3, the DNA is TGTGCCAGCAGCCAGGGGCTGAACACCGGGGAGCTGTTTTTT. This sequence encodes CASSQGLNTGELFF.

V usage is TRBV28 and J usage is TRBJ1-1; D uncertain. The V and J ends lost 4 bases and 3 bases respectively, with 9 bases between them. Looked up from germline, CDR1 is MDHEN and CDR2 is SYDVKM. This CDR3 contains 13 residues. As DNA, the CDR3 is TGTGCCAGCAGTTATCCGGGTGACACTGAAGCTTTCTTT. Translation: CASSYPGDTEAFF.

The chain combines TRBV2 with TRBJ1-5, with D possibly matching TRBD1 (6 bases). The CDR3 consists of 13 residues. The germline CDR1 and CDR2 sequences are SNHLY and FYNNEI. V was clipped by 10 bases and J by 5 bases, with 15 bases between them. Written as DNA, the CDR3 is TGTGCCAACAGCCGGGGGGGCGATCAGCCCCAGCATTTT. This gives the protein CANSRGGDQPQHF.

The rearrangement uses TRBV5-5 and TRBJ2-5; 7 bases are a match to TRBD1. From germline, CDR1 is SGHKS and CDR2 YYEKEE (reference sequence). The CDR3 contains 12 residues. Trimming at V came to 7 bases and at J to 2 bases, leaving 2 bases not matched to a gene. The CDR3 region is CASSGQQETQYF. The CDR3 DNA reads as TGTGCCAGCTCGGGACAGCAAGAGACCCAGTACTTC.

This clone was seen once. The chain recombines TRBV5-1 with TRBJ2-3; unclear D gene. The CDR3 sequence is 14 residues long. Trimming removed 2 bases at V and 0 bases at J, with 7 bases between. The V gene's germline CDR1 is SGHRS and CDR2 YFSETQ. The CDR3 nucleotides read TGCGCCAGCAGCTTTGAGAAAAGCACAGATACGCAGTATTTT. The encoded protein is CASSFEKSTDTQYF.

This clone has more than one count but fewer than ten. The CDR3 DNA follows: TGTGCCAGCAGTTACTCCGGGACTAGCGGGAGAGATGAGCAGTTCTTC. Translated: CASSYSGTSGRDEQFF. The chain uses TRBV6-6 and TRBJ2-1; 14 nucleotides line up with TRBD2. From germline, CDR1 is MNHNY and CDR2 SVGAGI (reference sequence). This CDR3 region has 16 residues. Unmatched junction bases numbered 3, after V lost 0 bases and J lost 8 bases.

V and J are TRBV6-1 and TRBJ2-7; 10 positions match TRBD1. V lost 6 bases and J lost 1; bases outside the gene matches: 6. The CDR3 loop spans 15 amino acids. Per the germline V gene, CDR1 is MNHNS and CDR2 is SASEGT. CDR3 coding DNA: TGTGCCAGCAGCCTGGACAGGGGGTTTTCCTACGAGCAGTACTTC. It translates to CASSLDRGFSYEQYF.

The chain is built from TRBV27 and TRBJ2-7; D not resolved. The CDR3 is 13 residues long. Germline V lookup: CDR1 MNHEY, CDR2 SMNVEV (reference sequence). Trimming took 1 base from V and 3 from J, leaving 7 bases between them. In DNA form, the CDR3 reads TGTGCCAGCAGTTTATTATCCGGCTACGAGCAGTACTTC. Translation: CASSLLSGYEQYF.

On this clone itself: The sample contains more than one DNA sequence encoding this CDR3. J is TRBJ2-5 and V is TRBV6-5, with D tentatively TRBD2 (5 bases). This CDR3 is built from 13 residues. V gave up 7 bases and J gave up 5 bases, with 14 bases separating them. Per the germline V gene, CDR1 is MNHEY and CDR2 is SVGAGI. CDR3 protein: CASMTGLRETQYF. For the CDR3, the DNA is TGTGCCAGCATGACGGGGTTACGGGAGACCCAGTACTTC.

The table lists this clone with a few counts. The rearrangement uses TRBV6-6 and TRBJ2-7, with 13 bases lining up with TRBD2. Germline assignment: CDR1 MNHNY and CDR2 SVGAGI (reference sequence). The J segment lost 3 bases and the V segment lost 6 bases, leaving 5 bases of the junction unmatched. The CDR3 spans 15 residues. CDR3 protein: CASRSGLAGYYEQYF. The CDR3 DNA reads TGTGCCAGCAGGTCGGGACTAGCGGGATACTACGAGCAGTACTTC.

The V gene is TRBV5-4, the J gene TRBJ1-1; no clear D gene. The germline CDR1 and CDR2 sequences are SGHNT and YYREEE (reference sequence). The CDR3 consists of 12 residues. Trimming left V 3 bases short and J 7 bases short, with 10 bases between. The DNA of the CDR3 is TGTGCCAGCAGCTCTCCCGGTCGTGAAGCTTTCTTT. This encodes CASSSPGREAFF.

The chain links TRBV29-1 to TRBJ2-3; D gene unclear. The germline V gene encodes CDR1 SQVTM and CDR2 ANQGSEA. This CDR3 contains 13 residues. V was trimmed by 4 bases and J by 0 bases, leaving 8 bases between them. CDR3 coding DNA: TGCAGCGTTGTTGGCCGAAGCACAGATACGCAGTATTTT. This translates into CSVVGRSTDTQYF.

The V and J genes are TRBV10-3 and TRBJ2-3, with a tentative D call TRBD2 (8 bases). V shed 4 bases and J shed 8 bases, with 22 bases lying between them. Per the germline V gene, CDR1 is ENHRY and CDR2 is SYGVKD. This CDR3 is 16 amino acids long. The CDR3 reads CAISGRWDSREGTQYF. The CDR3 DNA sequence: TGTGCCATCAGTGGCCGGTGGGACAGCCGGGAGGGTACGCAGTATTTT.

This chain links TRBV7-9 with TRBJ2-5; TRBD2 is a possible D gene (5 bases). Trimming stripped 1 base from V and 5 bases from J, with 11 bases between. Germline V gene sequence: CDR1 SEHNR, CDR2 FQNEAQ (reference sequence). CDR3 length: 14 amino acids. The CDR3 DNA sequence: TGTGCCAGCAGCTTAGTAAATAGCGCGGAGACCCAGTACTTC. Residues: CASSLVNSAETQYF.

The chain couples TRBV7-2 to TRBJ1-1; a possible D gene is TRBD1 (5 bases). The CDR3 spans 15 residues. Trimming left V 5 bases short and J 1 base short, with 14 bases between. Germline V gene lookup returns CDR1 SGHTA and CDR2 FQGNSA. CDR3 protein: CASSGGRAKNTEAFF. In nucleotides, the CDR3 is TGTGCCAGCAGCGGGGGGAGGGCCAAGAACACTGAAGCTTTCTTT.

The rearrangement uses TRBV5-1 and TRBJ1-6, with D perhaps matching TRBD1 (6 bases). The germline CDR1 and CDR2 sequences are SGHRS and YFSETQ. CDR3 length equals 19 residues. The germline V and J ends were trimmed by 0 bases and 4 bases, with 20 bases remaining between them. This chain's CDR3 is CASSLGVPSGQRYNSPLHF. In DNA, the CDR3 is TGCGCCAGCAGCTTGGGAGTGCCGTCTGGACAGCGTTATAATTCACCCCTCCACTTT.

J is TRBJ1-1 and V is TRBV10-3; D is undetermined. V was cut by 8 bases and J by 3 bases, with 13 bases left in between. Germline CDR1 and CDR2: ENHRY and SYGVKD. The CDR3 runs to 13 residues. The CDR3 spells CAIRRQRDTEAFF. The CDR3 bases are TGTGCCATCCGGAGGCAGAGGGACACTGAAGCTTTCTTT.

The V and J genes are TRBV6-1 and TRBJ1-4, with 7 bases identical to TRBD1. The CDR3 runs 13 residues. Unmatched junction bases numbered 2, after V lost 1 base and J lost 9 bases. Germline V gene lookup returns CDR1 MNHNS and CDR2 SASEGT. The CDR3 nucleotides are TGTGCCAGCAGTGAAGGGACAGGCCAAAAACTGTTTTTT. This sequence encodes CASSEGTGQKLFF.